Included here is one T cell receptor beta chain sequence, with context. The source of the sample is a study of blood T cell repertoires in COVID-19. As for the study in general: Donors in the United States, Italy and Spain gave samples during acute or convalescent COVID-19. The cDNA or gDNA used as material had been derived from T cells, B-cell-depleted T cells, or PBMCs.

Original processing notes: From reference gene primer amplification, estimates of nucleated cell counts were derived. Profiled with immunoSEQ multiplex PCR; TCRdb holds only in-frame clones, not every one. For V, J and clone size, that table is used; D and trimming come from the DNA. The table includes approximately 200,000 clones, approximately 87% detected once. The sequence derives from a man aged 55-75 years who had recovered from COVID-19. Material: peripheral blood.

This CDR3 is CASSLGVRGSEQYF. In DNA form, the CDR3 reads TGTGCCAGCAGTTTGGGGGTAAGGGGGAGCGAGCAGTACTTC. The genes are TRBV28 and TRBJ2-7; weak D call: TRBD1 (6 bases). CDR1 is MDHEN and CDR2 is SYDVKM in the germline V gene. This CDR3 contains 14 residues. The ends were cut back, 3 bases at V and 6 bases at J, with 15 bases in the middle.